The clone carrying this TCR beta chain was seen repeatedly, ten times or more. Its target is unknown. CDR3-region Arm-PCR and iRepertoire HTBI primers produced the TCR beta libraries. From the multiplex PCR reads, TCRdb called clonotypes with MiXCR, one entry per CDR3 protein. The sample carries 300,000 to 350,000 distinct CDR3 sequences, around 20% recorded once. Indicated time point: persistent/refractory GD, antithyroid drugs over 5 years with positive TRAb. Following extraction of RNA from PBMCs, that RNA was used to make the TCR library. This entry is derived from a study of regulatory T cells in long-lasting Graves disease. The overall study: With positive TSH receptor antibodies and over 5 years of antithyroid drugs, Graves' disease was considered persistent. Whole-study findings and limits: Those with persistent disease had in common more public clonotypes (about 2,500) than new patients (roughly 970). Persistent disease showed a preference for TRBV28, TRBJ1-2 and TRBJ2-5. TCR diversity in persistent Graves' patients was below that of newly diagnosed ones.

Between the trimmed V and J ends, which lost 5 bases and 2 bases, there was a span of 16 bases. The CDR3 is 15 residues long. Germline CDR1 and CDR2: MDHEN and SYDVKM. The rearrangement joins TRBV28 to TRBJ2-7; D perhaps matches TRBD2 (6 bases). The specimen comprised peripheral blood mononuclear cells (PBMCs), sampled when the disease was refractory, from a patient treated with antithyroid drugs. This receptor was identified in a female donor with Graves disease. The CDR3 nucleotides read TGTGCCAGCAGTCTCAGTTGGCTAGCGCCCTACGAGCAGTACTTC. This gives the protein CASSLSWLAPYEQYF.